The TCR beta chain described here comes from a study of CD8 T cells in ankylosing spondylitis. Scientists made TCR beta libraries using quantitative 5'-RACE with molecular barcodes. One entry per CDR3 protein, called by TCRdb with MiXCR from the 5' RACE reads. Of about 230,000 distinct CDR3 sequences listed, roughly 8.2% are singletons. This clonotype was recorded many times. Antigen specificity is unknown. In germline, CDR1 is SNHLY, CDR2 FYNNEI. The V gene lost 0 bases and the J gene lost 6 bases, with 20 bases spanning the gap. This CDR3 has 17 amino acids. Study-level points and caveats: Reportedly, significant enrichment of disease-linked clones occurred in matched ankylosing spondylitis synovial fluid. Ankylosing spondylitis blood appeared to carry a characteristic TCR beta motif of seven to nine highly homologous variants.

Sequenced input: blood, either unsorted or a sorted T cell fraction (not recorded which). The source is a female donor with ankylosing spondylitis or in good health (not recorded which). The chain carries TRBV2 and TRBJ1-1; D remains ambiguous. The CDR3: CASSEAHRIRNTAEAFF. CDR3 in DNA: TGTGCCAGCAGTGAAGCCCACCGGATACGGAACACTGCTGAAGCTTTCTTT.